The clone carrying this T cell receptor (beta chain) was seen more than once but under ten times. This specimen belongs to a study of regulatory T cells in long-lasting Graves disease. Relying on iRepertoire HTBI primers and Arm-PCR of CDR3 regions, the team built TCR beta libraries. TCRdb passed the multiplex PCR reads through MiXCR, listing each CDR3 protein once. The table lists under 500,000 distinct CDR3 sequences, around 20% of them singletons. Time point specified: persistent/refractory GD, antithyroid drugs over 5 years with positive TRAb. RNA isolated from PBMCs was used to make the TCR library. Losses at the gene ends were 3 bases for V and 0 bases for J; bases not matched to a gene: 5. The CDR3 is made up of 15 amino acids. Per germline, CDR1 SGDLS and CDR2 YYNGEE.

The source of this sequence is a female donor with Graves disease. The starting material was peripheral blood mononuclear cells (PBMCs), obtained when the disease was refractory, from a patient treated with antithyroid drugs. This rearrangement joins TRBV9 to TRBJ2-7, with 8 bases matching TRBD2. The CDR3 protein is CASSASGSTSYEQYF. In DNA form, the CDR3 reads TGTGCCAGCAGCGCCAGCGGGAGCACCTCCTACGAGCAGTACTTC.